These T cell receptor beta chains were read from a single sample in a study of blood T cell repertoires in COVID-19. Sequenced by immunoSEQ multiplex PCR; TCRdb stores in-frame clones only, minus some. The sample lists under 250,000 clones, approximately 90% occurring once. The sample taken for sequencing was PBMCs or T cells enriched from blood (not recorded which). The receptor set was obtained from a man aged 25 to 45 who had recovered from COVID-19. Each CDR3 is given with its conserved first and last residue. D genes are given only for firm matches. The size field is filled for only some rows; it gives once, few, many or a size class.

>NA|TRBV30|TRBD1|TRBJ1-2
TGTGCCTGGAGTCAGGACAGGGGGCGACACGGCTACACCTTC
CAWSQDRGRHGYTF
>NA|TRBV9|NA|TRBJ1-4
TGTGCCAGCAGCGTAGACCTCGGGGAAAAACTGTTTTTT
CASSVDLGEKLFF
>once|TRBV6-5|NA|TRBJ2-1
TGTGCCAGCACCGAGGACTATCCCCACAATGAGCAGTTCTTC
CASTEDYPHNEQFF
>NA|TRBV4-3|NA|TRBJ1-4
TGCGCCAGCAGCCAAGATCGTAGGACTAGCTATGAAAAACTGTTTTTT
CASSQDRRTSYEKLFF
>NA|TRBV7-9|NA|TRBJ1-4
TGTGCCAGCAGCGCGGGGGGGCCCGAAAAACTGTTTTTT
CASSAGGPEKLFF
>NA|TRBV19|TRBD1|TRBJ2-5
TGTGCCAGTGGACAGGTCGGGGAGACCCAGTACTTC
CASGQVGETQYF
>few|TRBV21-1|NA|TRBJ1-2
TGTGCCAGCATAGGCTTGGGGGGACAGTGGATCCGAGGCTACACCTTC
CASIGLGGQWIRGYTF
>NA|TRBV30|TRBD1|TRBJ2-2
TGTGCCTGGAGTGTAAGGATAGTTCGGACAGGGAGGACCGGGGAGCTGTTTTTT
CAWSVRIVRTGRTGELFF
>once|TRBV6-5|NA|TRBJ2-7
TGTGCCAGCAGCCAGATCCCCGGACAGTACGAGCAGTACTTC
CASSQIPGQYEQYF
>NA|TRBV14|TRBD2|TRBJ2-1
TGTGCCAGCAGCCCGGGACTAGCATGGGAGCAGTTCTTC
CASSPGLAWEQFF
>NA|TRBV14|TRBD1|TRBJ1-2
TGTGCCAGCAGCCAGTCCAGGGGGTCCGGCTACACCTTC
CASSQSRGSGYTF
>NA|TRBV12-3/TRBV12-4|NA|TRBJ1-1
TGTGCCAGCAGTTTGAGACAGAACACTGAAGCTTTCTTT
CASSLRQNTEAFF
>NA|TRBV4-1|NA|TRBJ2-7
TGCGCCAGCAGCCAAGATGCTGGGAGTATAAAGTACTTC
CASSQDAGSIKYF
>few|TRBV7-8|NA|TRBJ2-1
TGTGCCAGCAGCTTAGATCGGGGCAATGAGCAGTTCTTC
CASSLDRGNEQFF
>NA|TRBV30|TRBD1|TRBJ2-2
TGTGCCTGGGACAGGACAGGTTTTATAGGGGAGCTGTTTTTT
CAWDRTGFIGELFF
>NA|TRBV5-8|TRBD1|TRBJ2-5
TGTGCCAGCAGCTTGGGGGACAGGGGGCACGAGACCCAGTACTTC
CASSLGDRGHETQYF
>NA|TRBV5-1|NA|TRBJ2-4
TGCGCCAGCAGCCCAGGACAGTCGGCCAAAAACATTCAGTACTTC
CASSPGQSAKNIQYF
>NA|TRBV10-3|TRBD2|TRBJ2-1
TGTGCCATCAGTCTAGCGGGAGGGGGAGATGAGCAGTTCTTC
CAISLAGGGDEQFF
>NA|TRBV5-1|TRBD1|TRBJ1-1
TGCGCCAGCAGCTACTCGACAGGGGGTCATACTGAAGCTTTCTTT
CASSYSTGGHTEAFF
>NA|TRBV7-2|NA|TRBJ1-2
TGTGCCAGCAGCACCGCAGGAGGGTTTTGGGGCTACATCTTC
CASSTAGGFWGYIF
>NA|TRBV28|NA|TRBJ1-2
TGTGCCAGCAGTTCGACAGGAGGCAATGGCTACACCTTC
CASSSTGGNGYTF
>NA|TRBV28|NA|TRBJ1-2
TGTGCCAGCAGTTCCCGTTATCCGGGACAACTACACTATGGCTACACCTTC
CASSSRYPGQLHYGYTF
>NA|TRBV14|NA|TRBJ2-5
TGTGCCAGCAGCTCAGAATTAATTCAAGAGACCCAGTACTTC
CASSSELIQETQYF
>once|TRBV9|NA|TRBJ2-3
TGTGCCAGCAGCGAGGGGGGGTCAGTGGGCACAGATACGCAGTATTTT
CASSEGGSVGTDTQYF
>NA|TRBV2|NA|TRBJ2-6
TGTGCCAGCAGCAACCAACAGGCTCCCCTCTCTGGGGCCAACGTCCTGACTTTC
CASSNQQAPLSGANVLTF
>NA|TRBV30|NA|TRBJ1-3
TGTGCCTGGAGGTCCAGGGCTACCATATATTTT
CAWRSRATIYF
>NA|TRBV6-2/TRBV6-3|NA|TRBJ1-2
TGTGCCAGCAGTTATCCCCCCGCGGGCTACACCTTC
CASSYPPAGYTF
>NA|TRBV18|NA|TRBJ1-6
TGTGCCAGCTCACCCCGGGAAAATTCACCCCTCCACTTT
CASSPRENSPLHF
>NA|TRBV18|TRBD1|TRBJ1-4
TGTGCCAGCACTTCCGGGACAGGGGATGAAAAACTGTTTTTT
CASTSGTGDEKLFF
>NA|TRBV7-3|NA|TRBJ1-2
TGTGCCAGCAGCTCTGACCGGGACACCTTTAACTATGGCTACACCTTC
CASSSDRDTFNYGYTF
>NA|TRBV4-2|TRBD1|TRBJ2-1
TGTGCCAGCAGCCACAGACAGGGGATCGATGAGCAGTTCTTC
CASSHRQGIDEQFF
>NA|TRBV10-2|TRBD1|TRBJ1-1
TGCGCCAGCACTGAGACAGGGGGTGCAACTACGAACACTGAAGCTTTCTTT
CASTETGGATTNTEAFF
>NA|TRBV5-1|TRBD1|TRBJ2-7
TGCGCCAGCAGCGGAGGGACAGGGCCTCCCTACGAGCAGTACTTC
CASSGGTGPPYEQYF
>NA|TRBV16|NA|TRBJ1-5
TGTGCCAGCAGCCAATTTCGGGGGGGCAATCAGCCCCAGCATTTT
CASSQFRGGNQPQHF
>NA|TRBV3-1/TRBV3-2|NA|TRBJ1-2
TGTGCCAGCAGCCAAGTTGCCAGTCCCTCTGGTGGCTACACCTTC
CASSQVASPSGGYTF
>once|TRBV11-2|TRBD1|TRBJ1-2
TGTGCCAGCAGCTTACAGGGGGCGACCGGCTACACCTTC
CASSLQGATGYTF
>NA|TRBV7-8|NA|TRBJ1-2
TGTGCCAGCAGCTTTGGCAGGGGTGAGGGCTATGGCTACACCTTC
CASSFGRGEGYGYTF
>NA|TRBV2|TRBD2|TRBJ2-2
TGTGCCAGCAGTGAGGGGCGGGAGGGGGAGCTGTTTTTT
CASSEGREGELFF
>NA|TRBV3-1/TRBV3-2|TRBD1|TRBJ2-5
TGTGCCAGCAGCCAAACCGGGACAGGGTACCAAGAGACCCAGTACTTC
CASSQTGTGYQETQYF
>NA|TRBV6-5|TRBD1|TRBJ2-7
TGTGCCAGCAGTTACTCCGCAGGGGGCAACCTCTACGAGCAGTACTTC
CASSYSAGGNLYEQYF
>NA|TRBV6-6|NA|TRBJ2-3
TGTGCCAGCAGTCCGGTAGATCCAGATACGCAGTATTTT
CASSPVDPDTQYF
>NA|TRBV25-1|NA|TRBJ2-7
TGTGCCAGCAGTGACGAGGGCGAAGGGGGTTTCGACGAGCAGTACTTC
CASSDEGEGGFDEQYF
>once|TRBV9|TRBD2|TRBJ2-1
TGTGCCAGCAGCGTAGGCGGGGGGGCTGAGCAGTTCTTC
CASSVGGGAEQFF
>few|TRBV7-2|TRBD1|TRBJ1-2
TGTGCCAGCAGCGAAAGACAGGGCCTGGGGTTGGGCTTC
CASSERQGLGLGF
>NA|TRBV28|TRBD2|TRBJ2-7
TGTGCCAGCAGTTCACTAGCGGGAGGGCACTACGAGCAGTACTTC
CASSSLAGGHYEQYF
>NA|TRBV4-1|TRBD2|TRBJ2-5
TGCGCCAGCAGCCCAAGCGGGAGTGGGGGAGAGACCCAGTACTTC
CASSPSGSGGETQYF
>NA|TRBV4-3|NA|TRBJ2-3
TGCGCCAGCAGCTGGGCTAGCACAGATACGCAGTATTTT
CASSWASTDTQYF
>NA|TRBV7-2|NA|TRBJ1-5
TGTGCCAGCAGCTTAGTGGGGGGGTCTTCACAGCCCCAGCATTTT
CASSLVGGSSQPQHF
>once|TRBV5-4|NA|TRBJ2-5
TGTGCCAGCAGCCACACCACCGGGGTCCGAGAGACCCAGTACTTC
CASSHTTGVRETQYF
>NA|TRBV7-7|TRBD1|TRBJ2-2
TGTGCCAGCAGCTCAGGACAGGAGAACACCGGGGAGCTGTTTTTT
CASSSGQENTGELFF
>NA|TRBV2|TRBD2|TRBJ2-7
TGTGCCAGCAGGAATTCCGGGACTACGATGGGGGAGCAGTACTTC
CASRNSGTTMGEQYF
>once|TRBV6-5|TRBD1|TRBJ1-5
TGTGCCAGCCAGGGACAGAGCAATCAGCCCCAGCATTTT
CASQGQSNQPQHF
>NA|TRBV3-1/TRBV3-2|NA|TRBJ1-5
TGTGCCAGCAGCCAAAATAACAGGGTCAGCAATCAGCCCCAGCATTTT
CASSQNNRVSNQPQHF
>NA|TRBV5-4|TRBD2|TRBJ2-1
TGTGCCAGCAGCTTGGGGGGAGGGTCCTACAATGAGCAGTTCTTC
CASSLGGGSYNEQFF
>NA|TRBV4-1|TRBD2|TRBJ2-5
TGCGCCAGCAGCCAAGAACGTGGGGGGGTGGCCCAGTACTTC
CASSQERGGVAQYF
>NA|TRBV30|TRBD1|TRBJ1-1
TGTGCCTGGAGAGCAAAGGGGGCCGCTAAGGCTGAAGCTTTCTTT
CAWRAKGAAKAEAFF